Listed here are 30 T cell receptor beta chains from one sample, sequenced in a study of beta chain features in type 1 diabetes. Expressed TCRB transcripts were sequenced, since all the RNA that had been isolated was reverse transcribed. Here immunoSEQ multiplex PCR was the method, and the copy in TCRdb shows in-frame clones only, minus some. The sample shows about 930,000 clones, about a sixth of them seen only once. Material for sequencing was naive CD4+ T cells from blood. Every receptor here comes from a woman aged 18-35 years in good health.

The chain joins TRBV6-5 to TRBJ2-3; TRBD2 might be the D (5 bases). The germline V gene encodes CDR1 MNHEY and CDR2 SVGAGI. The V end was cut by 6 bases, the J end by 0 bases, with 13 bases between. This CDR3 has 15 residues. The CDR3 DNA sequence: TGTGCCAGCAGCCAAACTAGACCCAGCACAGATACGCAGTATTTT. It translates to CASSQTRPSTDTQYF.

This clone appeared a few times. The V and J genes are TRBV21-1 and TRBJ2-5; TRBD2, as called in the table, went unchecked against the DNA. TRBV21-1 has pseudogene status. The CDR3 loop spans 17 amino acids. CDR3: CASRPREGQNLQETQYF. The DNA for the CDR3 is TGTGCCAGCAGGCCCCGGGAGGGACAGAACCTCCAAGAGACCCAGTACTTC.

The genes are TRBV12-5 and TRBJ2-7; possibly TRBD1 for D (5 bases). The germline CDR1 and CDR2 sequences are LGHNT and FRNRAP. V was trimmed by 3 bases and J by 6 bases, leaving 15 bases between them. This CDR3 comprises 14 residues. The CDR3 DNA sequence: TGTGCTAGTGGTTTTTTCGCCAGGGCTGTCGAGCAGTACTTC. Its protein is CASGFFARAVEQYF.

The CDR3 DNA is TGTGCCAGCAGGCTTAGCGGGGCAATCTACGAGCAGTACTTC. Translated: CASRLSGAIYEQYF. The rearrangement uses TRBV2 and TRBJ2-7; 8 bases fit TRBD2. Germline values: CDR1 SNHLY, CDR2 FYNNEI. CDR3 length equals 14 residues. Unmatched junction bases numbered 7, after V lost 6 bases and J lost 3 bases.

With respect to this clone: Other DNA sequences in the sample encode the same CDR3. The chain combines TRBV19 with TRBJ2-3; the D gene could be TRBD1 or TRBD2 (6 bases each). The CDR3 consists of 11 residues. The V end was cut by 8 bases, the J end by 6 bases, with 9 bases between. From germline, CDR1 is LNHDA and CDR2 SQIVND (reference sequence). For the CDR3, the DNA is TGTGCCAGTTCGGGGGCCGATACGCAGTATTTT. This translates into CASSGADTQYF.

This rearrangement joins TRBV4-3 to TRBJ2-1; D is uncertain. Trimming left V 0 bases short and J 8 bases short, with 8 bases between. CDR3 length equals 13 residues. CDR1 is LGHNA and CDR2 is YSLEER in the germline V gene. CDR3 region: CASSQEGSDEQFF. In DNA, the CDR3 is TGCGCCAGCAGCCAAGAGGGATCGGATGAGCAGTTCTTC.

The CDR3 is CASSFPGQHLYEQYF. In DNA, the CDR3 is TGTGCCAGCAGTTTTCCGGGACAGCACCTATACGAGCAGTACTTC. The J gene is TRBJ2-7, the V gene TRBV27; 7 nucleotides match TRBD1. The CDR3 spans 15 residues. From germline, CDR1 is MNHEY and CDR2 SMNVEV (reference sequence). V trimming: 3 bases; J trimming: 4 bases; junction bases outside the gene matches: 9.

The chain is built from TRBV7-2 and TRBJ1-4; 8 bases match TRBD1. This CDR3 has 17 residues. Germline CDR1 is SGHTA and CDR2 is FQGNSA. V trimming: 2 bases; J trimming: 4 bases; junction bases outside the gene matches: 9. In DNA form, the CDR3 reads TGTGCCAGCAGCTTATCGGGCAGGGGGCGCAGTAATGAAAAACTGTTTTTT. This translates into CASSLSGRGRSNEKLFF.

The DNA for the CDR3 is TGTGCCAGCAACCTTTCGGGGGCAAACTCCGAGCAGTACTTC. Translating gives CASNLSGANSEQYF. This chain uses TRBV6-6 with TRBJ2-7, with D perhaps being TRBD1 or TRBD2 (6 bases each). Germline values: CDR1 MNHNY, CDR2 SVGAGI (reference sequence). V lost 7 bases to trimming and J lost 6 bases, with 19 bases between them. The CDR3 covers 14 residues.

This clone occurred a few times. The chain is built from TRBV6-1 and TRBJ2-5; D not resolved. CDR1 and CDR2 (germline): MNHNS, SASEGT. CDR3 length: 11 amino acids. V lost 7 bases, J lost 5 bases, and 8 bases lay in between. CDR3 sequence (DNA): TGTGCCAGCACCCTTGGGGAGACCCAGTACTTC. It specifies CASTLGETQYF.

The chain recombines TRBV7-9 with TRBJ1-3; no clear D. From germline, CDR1 is SEHNR and CDR2 FQNEAQ (reference sequence). The CDR3 runs to 15 residues. Trimming took 5 bases from V and 0 from J, leaving 11 bases between them. The chain's CDR3 is CASSLPTDSGNTIYF. Written as DNA, the CDR3 is TGTGCCAGCAGCCTACCGACCGACTCTGGAAACACCATATATTTT.

This clone appeared a few times. The chain carries TRBV6-6 and TRBJ2-7, with TRBD2 matching over 10 bases. The germline V gene has CDR1 MNHNY and CDR2 SVGAGI (reference sequence). This CDR3 region has 15 residues. V shed 10 bases and J 4 bases; nucleotides not matched to a gene: 13. CDR3 sequence (DNA): TGTGCCACACGCCTGACGAGCGGGAGGGAGTACGAGCAGTACTTC. Residues: CATRLTSGREYEQYF.

The chain has TRBV29-1 and TRBJ1-2, with TRBD1 matching over 9 bases. The ends lost 4 bases at V and 5 bases at J; junction bases unmatched: 8. The CDR3 length is 14 residues. The germline gives CDR1 SQVTM, CDR2 ANQGSEA. CDR3 sequence: CSVGPGQGSYGYTF. CDR3 nucleotides: TGCAGCGTTGGCCCGGGACAGGGCTCATATGGCTACACCTTC.

This clone was observed a handful of times. This sequence joins TRBV19 and TRBJ2-3; TRBD1 might be the D (5 bases). Trimming removed 6 bases at V and 1 base at J, with 17 bases between. This CDR3 region has 16 residues. Germline CDR1 reads LNHDA; CDR2 reads SQIVND (reference sequence). The CDR3 spells CASSSRFGRGTDTQYF. In nucleotides, the CDR3 is TGTGCCAGTAGCTCCCGGTTCGGCAGGGGCACAGATACGCAGTATTTT.

This chain uses TRBV10-3 with TRBJ2-1; 11 positions agree with TRBD2. The junction had 7 bases not matched to a gene; V was cut back by 5 bases and J by 7 bases. CDR3 length: 15 amino acids. Germline values: CDR1 ENHRY, CDR2 SYGVKD. The CDR3 bases are TGTGCCATCAGTTCGACTAGCGGGGACACAAATGAGCAGTTCTTC. Its translation: CAISSTSGDTNEQFF.

The chain links TRBV18 to TRBJ2-1, with 11 bases fitting TRBD2. CDR1 and CDR2 (germline): KGHSH, LQKENI. The CDR3 has 18 amino acids. With V trimmed by 1 base and J by 0 bases, 5 bases remained unmatched. CDR3 region: CASSPLAGGQSSYNEQFF. The CDR3 nucleotides are TGTGCCAGCTCACCACTAGCGGGAGGGCAGAGCTCCTACAATGAGCAGTTCTTC. The full variable domain, its missing parts supplied by reference TRBV18 and TRBJ2-1, is NAGVMQNPRHLVRRRGQEARLRCSPMKGHSHVYWYRQLPEEGLKFMVYLQKENIIDESGMPKERFSAEFPKEGPSILRIQQVVRGDSAAYFCASSPLAGGQSSYNEQFFGPGTRLTVL.

J is TRBJ2-3 and V is TRBV7-2, with 10 positions matching TRBD1. The ends lost 6 bases at V and 3 bases at J; junction bases unmatched: 3. CDR1 SGHTA and CDR2 FQGNSA come from the germline V gene. This CDR3 region has 14 residues. This CDR3 is CASRDRGWTDTQYF. The DNA of the CDR3 is TGTGCCAGCAGGGACAGGGGGTGGACAGATACGCAGTATTTT.

The sample holds a few counts of this clone. The genes are TRBV6-6 and TRBJ2-7; either TRBD1 or TRBD2 may fit D (6 bases each). This CDR3 has 12 amino acids. CDR1 is MNHNY, CDR2 SVGAGI, per germline (reference sequence). The V and J ends lost 2 bases and 7 bases respectively, with 9 bases between them. In nucleotides, the CDR3 is TGTGCCAGCAGTTACGGGGGGCGGGAGCAGTACTTC. Protein sequence: CASSYGGREQYF.

This clone was seen a handful of times. V gene TRBV28 combines with J gene TRBJ1-2; D not resolved. Between the trimmed V and J ends, which lost 8 bases and 0 bases, there was a span of 7 bases. The CDR3 extends over 12 amino acids. Looked up from germline, CDR1 is MDHEN and CDR2 is SYDVKM. The CDR3 nucleotides are TGTGCCAGCCAAATAGCTAACTATGGCTACACCTTC. This sequence encodes CASQIANYGYTF.

This clone has only a few counts. The chain recombines TRBV27 with TRBJ2-7; 13 bases line up with TRBD2. Looked up from germline, CDR1 is MNHEY and CDR2 is SMNVEV (reference sequence). V lost 3 bases to trimming and J lost 4 bases; unmatched junction nucleotides: 15. CDR3 length: 19 amino acids. This chain's CDR3 is CASSFVGTSGTGPLYEQYF. CDR3 sequence (DNA): TGTGCCAGCAGTTTCGTTGGGACTAGCGGGACGGGTCCCCTTTACGAGCAGTACTTC.

This clone was counted a few times. The rearrangement joins TRBV10-3 to TRBJ2-5, with TRBD2 identical over 15 bases. J gave up 4 bases and V 3 bases, and 6 bases lay outside the gene matches. Germline values: CDR1 ENHRY, CDR2 SYGVKD. This CDR3 has 17 residues. CDR3 bases: TGTGCCATCAGTGAAGGACTAGCGGGAGGGCCCGGAGAGACCCAGTACTTC. Its protein product is CAISEGLAGGPGETQYF.

The chain couples TRBV5-1 to TRBJ2-7; D is unclear. This CDR3 region has 13 residues. Germline V gives CDR1 SGHRS, CDR2 YFSETQ. V was cut by 0 bases and J by 6 bases, with 10 bases left in between. Written as DNA, the CDR3 is TGCGCCAGCAGCTTGGCGGTCGGCCGCGAGCAGTACTTC. Translated: CASSLAVGREQYF.

The CDR3 nucleotides are TGTGCCAGCAGCCATGGCGGGGTTGGAAGGAACGAGCAGTACTTC. As protein: CASSHGGVGRNEQYF. This chain joins TRBV28 and TRBJ2-7; D possibly corresponds to TRBD2 (6 bases). The CDR3 totals 15 residues. Trimming left V 6 bases short and J 5 bases short, with 20 bases between. CDR1 is MDHEN, CDR2 SYDVKM, per germline.

This rearrangement joins TRBV10-3 to TRBJ2-7; tentatively, D is TRBD1 (5 bases). The CDR3 covers 15 residues. Trimming stripped 0 bases from V and 3 bases from J, with 12 bases between. Germline V gene sequence: CDR1 ENHRY, CDR2 SYGVKD. The CDR3 is CAISESPGIHYEQYF. DNA for the CDR3: TGTGCCATCAGTGAGTCGCCAGGGATCCACTACGAGCAGTACTTC.

In its sample, this clone was seen a few times. V usage is TRBV29-1 and J usage is TRBJ2-7, with D perhaps TRBD1 (6 bases). Trimming removed 0 bases at V and 8 bases at J, with 8 bases between. This CDR3 contains 11 residues. Germline CDR1 is SQVTM and CDR2 is ANQGSEA. DNA for the CDR3: TGCAGCGTTGAAGAACGGGACAAGCAGTACTTC. This sequence encodes CSVEERDKQYF.

The V gene is TRBV2, the J gene TRBJ2-1; D is unclear. Germline V gives CDR1 SNHLY, CDR2 FYNNEI. This CDR3 is built from 14 residues. V lost 7 bases, J lost 4 bases, and 14 bases lay in between. The CDR3 region is CASTLLGSYNEQFF. The CDR3 DNA follows: TGTGCCAGCACCCTTTTGGGATCTTACAATGAGCAGTTCTTC.

This clone was detected a few times. V and J are TRBV28 and TRBJ2-1; D may correspond to TRBD1 or TRBD2 (5 bases each). Germline CDR1 reads MDHEN; CDR2 reads SYDVKM. V lost 5 bases and J 6 bases, leaving 17 bases between the germline ends. The CDR3 runs 15 residues. DNA of the CDR3: TGTGCCAGCAGTACCGGCTGGGGACGGGGCAATGAGCAGTTCTTC. It encodes CASSTGWGRGNEQFF.

This clone was detected a few times. This CDR3 is also generated by other DNA sequences in the sample. V usage is TRBV7-9 and J usage is TRBJ1-2, with TRBD1 as a possible D gene (6 bases). Trimming took off 4 bases at V and 0 bases at J, with 9 bases between the two ends. Germline lookup yields CDR1 SEHNR and CDR2 FQNEAQ (reference sequence). The CDR3 runs to 14 residues. CDR3 residues: CASSSRTANYGYTF. The CDR3 DNA sequence: TGTGCCAGCAGCTCGAGGACAGCTAACTATGGCTACACCTTC.

The chain joins TRBV19 to TRBJ2-1; TRBD2 matches 14 bases. Germline V gene lookup returns CDR1 LNHDA and CDR2 SQIVND (reference sequence). J lost 9 bases, V lost 5 bases, and 6 bases had no gene match. This CDR3 spans 15 amino acids. The CDR3: CASSPGTSGSGEQFF. The DNA of the CDR3 is TGTGCCAGTAGTCCCGGGACTAGCGGGAGTGGTGAGCAGTTCTTC.

The rearrangement uses TRBV7-2 and TRBJ2-1; 7 nucleotides align to TRBD2. The V gene's germline CDR1 is SGHTA and CDR2 FQGNSA. J was trimmed by 4 bases and V by 5 bases; bases with no gene match: 11. The CDR3 is 16 amino acids. The CDR3 region is CASSQDRTRAYNEQFF. CDR3 coding DNA: TGTGCCAGCAGCCAAGATAGGACTAGGGCATACAATGAGCAGTTCTTC.